A selection of T cell receptor beta chains follows, all from one sample in a study of blood T cells in healthy people across ages. A single record per CDR3 protein comes from TCRdb applying MiXCR to the 5' RACE reads. Among 600,000 to 1,000,000 distinct CDR3 sequences listed, 58% were seen once. The source material was blood. The receptors here all came from a man between 25 and 39 years old in good health. Both conserved end residues are part of each CDR3. Fields, in order: D gene, J gene, V gene, clone size, CDR3 protein, CDR3 DNA. A D gene is named only where the DNA matches it firmly. A clone size is listed for some rows: how often the clone was seen (once, few, many), or a class if it is expanded.

TRBD2 | TRBJ2-1 | TRBV29-1 | NA | CSVEPGGTSDEQFF | TGCAGCGTTGAACCAGGGGGGACTAGCGATGAGCAGTTCTTC
TRBD1 | TRBJ2-3 | TRBV6-5 | NA | CASSYGTATDTQYF | TGTGCCAGCAGTTACGGGACAGCCACAGATACGCAGTATTTT
NA | TRBJ2-2 | TRBV7-9 | NA | CASMSYSGELFF | TGTGCCAGCATGTCATACTCCGGGGAGCTGTTTTTT
NA | TRBJ2-7 | TRBV29-1 | NA | CSVEGFSYEQYF | TGCAGCGTTGAAGGGTTCTCCTACGAGCAGTACTTC
NA | TRBJ2-7 | TRBV4-3 | NA | CASSRAAETRLAYEQYF | TGCGCCAGCAGCCGGGCGGCGGAGACACGACTAGCCTACGAGCAGTACTTC
TRBD2 | TRBJ2-7 | TRBV6-2/TRBV6-3 | NA | CASSPRLAGDVVEQYF | TGTGCCAGCAGCCCCAGGCTAGCGGGAGACGTGGTCGAGCAGTACTTC
TRBD1 | TRBJ1-6 | TRBV7-2 | NA | CASSTRTGGNSPLHF | TGTGCCAGCAGTACGAGGACAGGGGGGAATTCACCCCTCCACTTT
NA | TRBJ2-7 | TRBV7-2 | NA | CASSPGGMRYEQYF | TGTGCCAGCAGCCCCGGAGGAATGCGATACGAGCAGTACTTC
TRBD1 | TRBJ2-1 | TRBV7-9 | few | CASSSQGAGEQFF | TGTGCCAGCAGCTCACAGGGGGCAGGTGAGCAGTTCTTC
NA | TRBJ2-7 | TRBV20-1 | many | CSANRENEQYF | TGCAGTGCTAACCGGGAGAACGAGCAGTACTTC
TRBD2 | TRBJ2-3 | TRBV30 | NA | CALSRGLGTDTQYF | TGTGCCCTAAGTAGGGGACTAGGCACAGATACGCAGTATTTT
NA | TRBJ2-7 | TRBV20-1 | few | CSARDPREQYF | TGCAGTGCTAGAGATCCCCGCGAGCAGTACTTC
TRBD1 | TRBJ2-1 | TRBV10-3 | few | CAIRPGQGNEQFF | TGTGCCATCAGGCCGGGACAGGGGAATGAGCAGTTCTTC
NA | TRBJ2-3 | TRBV12-3/TRBV12-4 | NA | CASSLGFGTDTQYF | TGTGCCAGCAGTTTAGGCTTCGGCACAGATACGCAATATTTT
TRBD2 | TRBJ2-1 | TRBV30 | NA | CAWTNSGLDEQFF | TGTGCCTGGACAAATAGCGGGTTGGATGAGCAGTTCTTC
NA | TRBJ2-3 | TRBV5-1 | NA | CASSLLIGEPDTQYF | TGCGCCAGCAGCTTACTTATCGGGGAGCCGGATACGCAGTATTTT
NA | TRBJ2-2 | TRBV15 | NA | CATSRDRGPGELFF | TGTGCCACCAGCAGAGATCGGGGTCCCGGGGAGCTGTTTTTT
TRBD1 | TRBJ2-7 | TRBV7-2 | NA | CASRTNTHRGYEQYF | TGTGCCAGCAGAACGAACACCCACAGGGGCTACGAGCAGTACTTC
NA | TRBJ2-1 | TRBV11-3 | NA | CASSRLRNEQFF | TGTGCCAGCAGCCGGCTACGCAATGAGCAGTTCTTC
NA | TRBJ1-1 | TRBV14 | NA | CATAGLMNTEAFF | TGTGCCACCGCGGGCCTCATGAACACTGAAGCTTTCTTT
NA | TRBJ2-4 | TRBV14 | NA | CASSPHAKNIQYF | TGTGCCAGCAGCCCTCATGCCAAAAACATTCAGTACTTC
TRBD2 | TRBJ2-5 | TRBV28 | NA | CASSSPGLGDQETQYF | TGTGCCAGCAGTTCACCCGGACTAGGTGACCAAGAGACCCAGTACTTC
NA | TRBJ1-2 | TRBV6-5 | few | CASSPERTGFGYTF | TGTGCCAGCAGTCCCGAGAGAACAGGGTTCGGCTACACCTTC
TRBD2 | TRBJ2-3 | TRBV3-1 | NA | CASSQAGGLIDTRYF | TGTGCCAGCAGCCAGGCGGGGGGGCTTATAGATACGCGGTATTTT
NA | TRBJ2-5 | TRBV2 | NA | CASSVNSWVAETQYF | TGTGCCAGCAGTGTCAACTCCTGGGTCGCCGAGACCCAGTACTTC
TRBD2 | TRBJ2-3 | TRBV20-1 | NA | CSARVEAGGPEYF | TGCAGTGCTAGAGTAGAAGCGGGAGGGCCGGAGTATTTT
NA | TRBJ2-1 | TRBV7-2 | few | CASSLLPRGNNEQFF | TGTGCCAGCAGCTTACTCCCTAGGGGTAACAATGAGCAGTTCTTC
TRBD2 | TRBJ2-3 | TRBV3-1 | NA | CASSHPSGGLYPDTQYF | TGTGCCAGCAGCCATCCCAGCGGGGGACTTTACCCAGATACGCAGTATTTT
NA | TRBJ2-1 | TRBV20-1 | few | CSAGGASEYNEQFF | TGCAGTGCTGGGGGGGCTAGCGAGTACAATGAGCAGTTCTTC
NA | TRBJ2-6 | TRBV29-1 | NA | CSVGQQFTTGGSGANVLTF | TGCAGCGTCGGACAACAATTCACGACAGGCGGCTCTGGGGCCAACGTCCTGACTTTC
NA | TRBJ1-2 | TRBV20-1 | few | CSARDEIRTSYGYTF | TGCAGTGCTAGAGATGAGATCCGAACGTCTTATGGCTACACCTTC
TRBD1 | TRBJ2-3 | TRBV7-6 | NA | CASSLGDSTPTDTQYF | TGTGCCAGCAGCTTAGGGGACAGTACCCCCACAGATACGCAGTATTTT
NA | TRBJ1-5 | TRBV7-2 | NA | CASSLVNNQPQHF | TGTGCCAGCAGCTTAGTAAACAATCAGCCCCAGCATTTT
TRBD1 | TRBJ2-4 | TRBV3-1 | NA | CASSQGMGQGRKNIQYF | TGTGCCAGCAGCCAAGGTATGGGACAGGGAAGAAAAAACATTCAGTACTTC
NA | TRBJ2-3 | TRBV2 | NA | CASYPGQETDTQYF | TGTGCCAGTTATCCAGGACAAGAGACAGATACGCAGTATTTT
TRBD2 | TRBJ2-1 | TRBV28 | NA | CASPPGLAVYNEQFF | TGTGCCAGCCCCCCGGGCCTAGCGGTCTACAATGAGCAGTTCTTC
NA | TRBJ2-1 | TRBV12-3/TRBV12-4 | once | CASSFQGYYNEQFF | TGTGCCAGCAGTTTCCAGGGTTATTACAATGAGCAGTTCTTC
NA | TRBJ1-2 | TRBV7-9 | NA | CATAQGMEGGGYTF | TGTGCCACTGCCCAAGGAATGGAAGGAGGGGGCTACACCTTC
NA | TRBJ2-3 | TRBV10-3 | NA | CAIRTSTDTQYF | TGTGCCATCAGGACTAGCACAGATACGCAGTATTTT
NA | TRBJ2-3 | TRBV7-3 | NA | CASSSPELDTQYF | TGTGCCAGCAGCTCGCCTGAACTGGATACGCAGTATTTT
TRBD1 | TRBJ2-5 | TRBV6-2/TRBV6-3 | NA | CASNSDRYQETQYF | TGTGCCAGCAATTCGGACAGGTACCAAGAGACCCAGTACTTC
NA | TRBJ2-3 | TRBV12-3/TRBV12-4 | NA | CASSPADMVVDTQYF | TGTGCCAGCAGCCCCGCCGACATGGTAGTAGATACGCAGTATTTT